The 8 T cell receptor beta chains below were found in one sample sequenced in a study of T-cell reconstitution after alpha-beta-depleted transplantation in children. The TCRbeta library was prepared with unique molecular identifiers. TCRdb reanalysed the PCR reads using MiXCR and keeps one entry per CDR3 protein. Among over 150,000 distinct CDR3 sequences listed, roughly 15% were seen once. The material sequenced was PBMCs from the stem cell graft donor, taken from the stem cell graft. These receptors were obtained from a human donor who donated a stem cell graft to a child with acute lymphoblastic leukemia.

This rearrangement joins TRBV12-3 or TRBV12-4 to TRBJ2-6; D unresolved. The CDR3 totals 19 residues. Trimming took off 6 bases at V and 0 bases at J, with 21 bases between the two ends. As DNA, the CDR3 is TGTGCCAGCAGACCCACCGGGCCGCAGTACACCTCTGGGGCCAACGTCCTGACTTTC. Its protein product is CASRPTGPQYTSGANVLTF.

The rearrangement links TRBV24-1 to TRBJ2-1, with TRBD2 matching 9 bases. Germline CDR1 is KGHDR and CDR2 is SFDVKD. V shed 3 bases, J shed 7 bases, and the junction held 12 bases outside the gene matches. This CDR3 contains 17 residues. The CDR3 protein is CATSDPISSGRKNEQFF. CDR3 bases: TGTGCCACCAGTGATCCAATTTCGAGCGGGAGGAAAAATGAGCAGTTCTTC.

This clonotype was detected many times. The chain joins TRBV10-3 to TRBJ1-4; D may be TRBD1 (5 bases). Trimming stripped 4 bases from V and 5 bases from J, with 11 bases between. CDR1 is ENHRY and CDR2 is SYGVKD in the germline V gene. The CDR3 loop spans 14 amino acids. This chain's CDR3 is CAISGGTVNEKLFF. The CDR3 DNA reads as TGTGCCATCAGTGGGGGGACGGTGAATGAAAAACTGTTTTTT.

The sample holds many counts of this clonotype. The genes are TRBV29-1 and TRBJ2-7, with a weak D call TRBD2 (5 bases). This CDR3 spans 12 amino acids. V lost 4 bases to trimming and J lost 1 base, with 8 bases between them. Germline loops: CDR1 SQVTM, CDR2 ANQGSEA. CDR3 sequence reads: CSVARDSYEQYF. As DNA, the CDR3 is TGCAGCGTTGCGAGGGATTCCTACGAGCAGTACTTC.

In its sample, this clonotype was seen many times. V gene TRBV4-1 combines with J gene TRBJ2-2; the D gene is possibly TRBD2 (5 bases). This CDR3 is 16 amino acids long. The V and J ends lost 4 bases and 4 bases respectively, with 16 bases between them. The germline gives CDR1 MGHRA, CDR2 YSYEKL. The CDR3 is CASSPSEVAGTGELFF. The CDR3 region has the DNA TGCGCCAGCAGCCCGTCCGAGGTGGCGGGCACCGGGGAGCTGTTTTTT.

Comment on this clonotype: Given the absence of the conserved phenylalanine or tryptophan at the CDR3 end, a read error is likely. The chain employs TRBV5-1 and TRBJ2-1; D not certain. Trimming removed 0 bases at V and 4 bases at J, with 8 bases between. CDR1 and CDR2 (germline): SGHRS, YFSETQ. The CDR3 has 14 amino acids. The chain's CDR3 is CASSLEHLYNEQFL. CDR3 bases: TGCGCCAGCAGCTTGGAGCATCTGTACAATGAGCAGTTCTTA.

Here the CDR3 reads CASSSSTGLLPYEQYF. DNA of the CDR3: TGTGCCAGCAGTTCCTCGACAGGATTATTACCCTACGAGCAGTACTTC. The gene calls are TRBV12-3 or TRBV12-4 and TRBJ2-7; a possible D gene is TRBD1 (6 bases). V was cut by 4 bases and J by 2 bases, with 18 bases left in between. The CDR3 contains 16 residues.

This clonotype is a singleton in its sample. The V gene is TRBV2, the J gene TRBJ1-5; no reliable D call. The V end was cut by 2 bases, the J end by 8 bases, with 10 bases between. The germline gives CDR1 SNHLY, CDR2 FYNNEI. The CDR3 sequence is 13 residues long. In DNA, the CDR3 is TGTGCCAGCAGTGAACGGGTTCGAGAGCCCCAGCATTTT. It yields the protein CASSERVREPQHF.